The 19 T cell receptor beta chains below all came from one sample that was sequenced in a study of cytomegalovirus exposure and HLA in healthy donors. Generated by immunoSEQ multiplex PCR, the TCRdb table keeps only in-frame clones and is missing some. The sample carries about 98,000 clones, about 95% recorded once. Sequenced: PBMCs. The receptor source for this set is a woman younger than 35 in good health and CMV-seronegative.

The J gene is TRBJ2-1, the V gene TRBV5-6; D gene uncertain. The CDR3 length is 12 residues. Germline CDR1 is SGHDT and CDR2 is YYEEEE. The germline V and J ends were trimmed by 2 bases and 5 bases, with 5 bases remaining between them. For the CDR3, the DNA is TGTGCCAGCAGCTTCCGGGACAATGAGCAGTTCTTC. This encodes CASSFRDNEQFF.

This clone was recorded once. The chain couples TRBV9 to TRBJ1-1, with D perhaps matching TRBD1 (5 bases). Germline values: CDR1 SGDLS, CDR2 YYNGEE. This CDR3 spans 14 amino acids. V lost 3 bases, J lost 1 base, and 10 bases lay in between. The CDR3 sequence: CASSANGGNTEAFF. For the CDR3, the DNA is TGTGCCAGCAGCGCAAACGGGGGGAACACTGAAGCTTTCTTT.

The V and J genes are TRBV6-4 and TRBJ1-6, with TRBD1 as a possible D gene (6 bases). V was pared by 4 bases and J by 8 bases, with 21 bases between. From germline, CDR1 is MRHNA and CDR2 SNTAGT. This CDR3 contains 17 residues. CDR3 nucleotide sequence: TGTGCCAGCAGTGTAAATCCAGGGGTCATCGGGGATTCACCCCTCCACTTT. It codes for CASSVNPGVIGDSPLHF.

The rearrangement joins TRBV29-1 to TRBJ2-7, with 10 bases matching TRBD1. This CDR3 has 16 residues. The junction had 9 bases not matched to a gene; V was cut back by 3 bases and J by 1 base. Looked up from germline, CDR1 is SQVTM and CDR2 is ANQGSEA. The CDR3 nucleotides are TGCAGCGTTGAGGGGCCGGGACAGGGGACGTCCTACGAGCAGTACTTC. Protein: CSVEGPGQGTSYEQYF.

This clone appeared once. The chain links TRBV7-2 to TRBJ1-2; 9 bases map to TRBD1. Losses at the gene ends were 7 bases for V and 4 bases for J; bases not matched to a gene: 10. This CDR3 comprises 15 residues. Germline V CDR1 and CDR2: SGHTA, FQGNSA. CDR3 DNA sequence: TGTGCCAGCATCACCTTCCCGACAGGGGGCTATGGCTACACCTTC. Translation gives CASITFPTGGYGYTF.

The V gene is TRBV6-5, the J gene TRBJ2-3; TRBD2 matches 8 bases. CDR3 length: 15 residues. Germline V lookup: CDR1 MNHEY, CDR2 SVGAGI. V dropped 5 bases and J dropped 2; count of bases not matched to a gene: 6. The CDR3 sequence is CASSTGGTITDTQYF. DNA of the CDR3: TGTGCCAGCAGTACGGGGGGGACGATCACAGATACGCAGTATTTT.

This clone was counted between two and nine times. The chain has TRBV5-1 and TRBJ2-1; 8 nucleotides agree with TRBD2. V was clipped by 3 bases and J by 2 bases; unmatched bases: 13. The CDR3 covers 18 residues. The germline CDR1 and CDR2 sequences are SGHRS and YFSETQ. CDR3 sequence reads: CASSSPSVLAGPYNEQFF. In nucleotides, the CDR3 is TGCGCCAGCAGCTCCCCCAGCGTGTTAGCGGGACCCTACAATGAGCAGTTCTTC.

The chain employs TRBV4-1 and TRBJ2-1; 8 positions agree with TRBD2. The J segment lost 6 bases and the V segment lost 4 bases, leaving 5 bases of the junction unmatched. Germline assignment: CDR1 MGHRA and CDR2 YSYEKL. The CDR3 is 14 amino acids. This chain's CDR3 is CASSLGLAVNEQFF. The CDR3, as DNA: TGCGCCAGCAGCCTTGGACTAGCTGTCAATGAGCAGTTCTTC.

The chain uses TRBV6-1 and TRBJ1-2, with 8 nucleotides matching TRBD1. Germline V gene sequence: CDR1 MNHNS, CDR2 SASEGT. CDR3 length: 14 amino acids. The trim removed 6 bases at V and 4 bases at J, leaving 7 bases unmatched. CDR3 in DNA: TGTGCCAGCAGCGTTGGGACAGGATCCTATGGCTACACCTTC. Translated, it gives CASSVGTGSYGYTF.

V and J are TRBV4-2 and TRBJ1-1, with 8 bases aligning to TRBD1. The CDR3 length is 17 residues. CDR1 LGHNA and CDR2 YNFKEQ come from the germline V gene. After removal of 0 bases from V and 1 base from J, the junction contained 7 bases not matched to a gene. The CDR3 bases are TGTGCCAGCAGCCAAGAAAGGTGGACAGGGTGGAACACTGAAGCTTTCTTT. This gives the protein CASSQERWTGWNTEAFF.

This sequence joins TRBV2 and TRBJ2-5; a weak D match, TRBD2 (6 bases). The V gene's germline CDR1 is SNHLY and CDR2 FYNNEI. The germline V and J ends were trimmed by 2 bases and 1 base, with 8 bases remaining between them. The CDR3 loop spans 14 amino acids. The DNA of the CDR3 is TGTGCCAGCAGTGAACAGGGACTCCAAGAGACCCAGTACTTC. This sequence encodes CASSEQGLQETQYF. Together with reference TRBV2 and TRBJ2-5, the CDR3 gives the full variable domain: EPEVTQTPSHQVTQMGQEVILRCVPISNHLYFYWYRQILGQKVEFLVSFYNNEISEKSEIFDDQFSVERPDGSNFTLKIRSTKLEDSAMYFCASSEQGLQETQYFGPGTRLLVL.

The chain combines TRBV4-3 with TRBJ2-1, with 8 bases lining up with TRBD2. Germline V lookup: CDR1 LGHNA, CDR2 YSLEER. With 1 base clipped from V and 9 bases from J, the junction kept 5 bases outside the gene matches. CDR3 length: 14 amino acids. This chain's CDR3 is CASSQAGTRTEQFF. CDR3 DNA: TGCGCCAGCAGCCAAGCTGGGACTAGGACTGAGCAGTTCTTC.

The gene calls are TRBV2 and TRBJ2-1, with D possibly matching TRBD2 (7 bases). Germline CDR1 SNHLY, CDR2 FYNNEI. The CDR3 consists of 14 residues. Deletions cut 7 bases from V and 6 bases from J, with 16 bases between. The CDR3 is CASTGDYTGNEQFF. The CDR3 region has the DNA TGTGCCAGCACAGGGGACTATACGGGCAATGAGCAGTTCTTC. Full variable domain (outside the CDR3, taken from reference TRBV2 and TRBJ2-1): EPEVTQTPSHQVTQMGQEVILRCVPISNHLYFYWYRQILGQKVEFLVSFYNNEISEKSEIFDDQFSVERPDGSNFTLKIRSTKLEDSAMYFCASTGDYTGNEQFFGPGTRLTVL.

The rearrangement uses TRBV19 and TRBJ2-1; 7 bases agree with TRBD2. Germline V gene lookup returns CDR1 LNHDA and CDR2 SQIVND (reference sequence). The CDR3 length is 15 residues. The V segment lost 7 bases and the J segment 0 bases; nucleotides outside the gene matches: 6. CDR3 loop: CASNWGGSSYNEQFF. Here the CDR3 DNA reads TGTGCCAGTAATTGGGGAGGGAGCTCCTACAATGAGCAGTTCTTC.

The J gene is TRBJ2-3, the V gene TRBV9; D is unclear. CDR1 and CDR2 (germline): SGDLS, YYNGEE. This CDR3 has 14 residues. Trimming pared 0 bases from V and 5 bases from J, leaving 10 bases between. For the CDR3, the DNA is TGTGCCAGCAGCGTAGTCGGTGTTGGAGATACGCAGTATTTT. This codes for CASSVVGVGDTQYF.

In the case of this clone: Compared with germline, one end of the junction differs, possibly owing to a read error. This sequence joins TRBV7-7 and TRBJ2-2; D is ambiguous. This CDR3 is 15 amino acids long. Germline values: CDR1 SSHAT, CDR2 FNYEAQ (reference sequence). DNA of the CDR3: TGTGCTAGCAGCTTAGCTGGCGGATACACCGGGGAGCTGTTTTTT. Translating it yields CASSLAGGYTGELFF.

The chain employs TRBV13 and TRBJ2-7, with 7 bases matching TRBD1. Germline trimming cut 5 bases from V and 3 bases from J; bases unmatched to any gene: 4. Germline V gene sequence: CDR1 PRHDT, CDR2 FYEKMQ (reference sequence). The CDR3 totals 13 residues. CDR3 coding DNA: TGTGCCAGCAGCGAGGGACAGAACTACGAGCAGTACTTC. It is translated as CASSEGQNYEQYF.

CDR3 residues: CACRDRGWEQYF. For the CDR3, the DNA is TGTGCCTGTCGGGACAGGGGGTGGGAGCAGTACTTC. The chain uses TRBV30 and TRBJ2-7; 11 bases fit TRBD1. The CDR3 covers 12 residues. Germline V gene sequence: CDR1 GTSNPN, CDR2 SVGIG (reference sequence). J was trimmed by 7 bases and V by 6 bases; bases with no gene match: 5.

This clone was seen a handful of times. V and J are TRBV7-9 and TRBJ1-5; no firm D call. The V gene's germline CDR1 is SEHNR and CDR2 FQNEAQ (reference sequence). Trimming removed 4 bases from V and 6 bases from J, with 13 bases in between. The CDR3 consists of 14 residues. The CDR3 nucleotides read TGTGCCAGCAGCTCCCCAAACCGGGGTCAGCCCCAGCATTTT. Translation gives CASSSPNRGQPQHF.